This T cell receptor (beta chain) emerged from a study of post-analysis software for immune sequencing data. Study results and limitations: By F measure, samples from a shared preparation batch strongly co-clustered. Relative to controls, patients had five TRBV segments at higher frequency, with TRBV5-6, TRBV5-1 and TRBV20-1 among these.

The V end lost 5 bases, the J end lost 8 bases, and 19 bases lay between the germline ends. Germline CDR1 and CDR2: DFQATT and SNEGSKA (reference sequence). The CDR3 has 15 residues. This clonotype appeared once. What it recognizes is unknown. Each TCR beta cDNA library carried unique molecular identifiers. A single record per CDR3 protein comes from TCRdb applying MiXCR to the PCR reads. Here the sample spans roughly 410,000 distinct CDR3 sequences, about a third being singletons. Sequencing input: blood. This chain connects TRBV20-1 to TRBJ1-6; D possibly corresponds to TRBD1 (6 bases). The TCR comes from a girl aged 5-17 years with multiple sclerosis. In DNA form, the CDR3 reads TGCAGTGCTGTGGACAGTCCCGGACGGGATTCACCCCTCCACTTT. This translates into CSAVDSPGRDSPLHF.